These 7 T cell receptor beta chains came from one sample sequenced in a study of neurological immune-mediated disorders. Described time point: longitudinal time-point 2. TCRdb itself ran the 5' RACE reads through MiXCR, one entry per CDR3 protein. Of 84,000 or so distinct CDR3 sequences listed, around 14% are singletons. The sequenced material came from PBMCs. Every receptor here comes from a female donor with HTLV-1-associated myelopathy (HAM/TSP).

This clonotype was seen many times. This sequence joins TRBV6-6 and TRBJ2-5, with D perhaps TRBD1 (6 bases). Deletions cut 11 bases from V and 4 bases from J, with 17 bases between. The germline V gene encodes CDR1 MNHNY and CDR2 SVGAGI (reference sequence). The CDR3 is 13 amino acids. The CDR3 region is CAAGSQGRETQYF. Here the CDR3 DNA reads TGTGCCGCCGGGTCCCAGGGGAGAGAGACCCAGTACTTC.

The sample holds a few counts of this clonotype. The gene calls are TRBV2 and TRBJ2-4, with D unresolved. Germline CDR1 reads SNHLY; CDR2 reads FYNNEI. The CDR3 extends over 10 amino acids. Trimming left V 6 bases short and J 5 bases short, with 2 bases between. The CDR3: CASRENIQYF. In DNA form, the CDR3 reads TGTGCCAGCAGAGAAAACATTCAGTACTTC.

This clonotype occurred many times. The CDR3 DNA reads as TGTGCCAGCAGCACGGGACAGGGTATTAACAATGAGCAGTTCTTC. This gives the protein CASSTGQGINNEQFF. The rearrangement joins TRBV12-3 or TRBV12-4 to TRBJ2-1; the match to TRBD1 covers 9 bases. V was pared by 6 bases and J by 5 bases, with 8 bases of the junction left unmatched. The CDR3 totals 15 residues.

This clonotype was seen a few times. The chain is built from TRBV28 and TRBJ2-1, with 11 bases identical to TRBD2. J lost 6 bases, V lost 3 bases, and 4 bases had no gene match. From germline, CDR1 is MDHEN and CDR2 SYDVKM. CDR3 length: 15 residues. The CDR3 is CASSLASGGRNEQFF. The CDR3 coding sequence is TGTGCCAGCAGTTTGGCTAGCGGGGGGCGCAATGAGCAGTTCTTC.

Ten or more counts support this clonotype. The chain couples TRBV5-1 to TRBJ2-7; D is possibly TRBD1 (5 bases). CDR3 size: 12 residues. The germline V and J ends were trimmed by 1 base and 6 bases, with 8 bases remaining between them. Per germline, CDR1 SGHRS and CDR2 YFSETQ. CDR3 amino acids: CASSLNRGEQYF. CDR3 bases: TGCGCCAGCAGCTTGAATAGGGGCGAGCAGTACTTC.

This clonotype was detected ten times or more. The chain has TRBV7-2 and TRBJ2-7, with 10 bases identical to TRBD2. The J segment lost 1 base and the V segment lost 5 bases, leaving 2 bases of the junction unmatched. The CDR3 extends over 14 amino acids. Germline assignment: CDR1 SGHTA and CDR2 FQGNSA. The CDR3 sequence is CASSSGGASYEQYF. In DNA, the CDR3 is TGTGCCAGCAGCAGCGGGGGGGCGTCCTACGAGCAGTACTTC.

This clonotype was observed at least ten times. V usage is TRBV4-2 and J usage is TRBJ2-1; 10 bases agree with TRBD2. V dropped 0 bases and J dropped 10; count of bases not matched to a gene: 18. The CDR3 is 19 amino acids. Germline V CDR1 and CDR2: LGHNA, YNFKEQ. The CDR3 region is CASSQEERGGSSRRIEQFF. The DNA of the CDR3 is TGTGCCAGCAGCCAAGAGGAGCGGGGGGGCTCTAGCCGCCGCATAGAGCAGTTCTTC.